These 21 T cell receptor beta chains came from one sample sequenced in a study of T cells after yellow fever vaccination. A single record per CDR3 protein comes from TCRdb applying MiXCR to the 5' RACE reads. Of about 550,000 distinct CDR3 sequences listed, roughly 21% are singletons. The sequencing used PBMCs, collected 15 days after the yellow fever booster vaccination. These receptors came from a young man who received the YFV17D yellow fever vaccine.

This clonotype appeared a few times. The CDR3 reads CASSLEPVSGELFF. CDR3 in DNA: TGTGCCAGCAGCTTGGAACCCGTTAGCGGGGAGCTGTTTTTT. This rearrangement joins TRBV7-6 to TRBJ2-2; D gene unclear. Trimming shortened V by 3 bases and J by 7 bases, and 12 bases separated the two germline ends. CDR3 length: 14 amino acids. Germline lookup yields CDR1 SGHVS and CDR2 FNYEAQ.

This clonotype came up once. The chain combines TRBV6-5 with TRBJ2-2, with 13 bases matching TRBD2. The CDR3 is made up of 17 amino acids. CDR1 is MNHEY, CDR2 SVGAGI, per germline. With 2 bases clipped from V and 6 bases from J, the junction kept 6 bases outside the gene matches. The CDR3 here is CASSYPQLAGGSGELFF. CDR3 nucleotides: TGTGCCAGCAGTTACCCTCAACTAGCGGGAGGGTCCGGGGAGCTGTTTTTT.

The V gene is TRBV2, the J gene TRBJ2-7; TRBD2 is a possible D gene (5 bases). The ends were cut back, 3 bases at V and 1 base at J, with 7 bases in the middle. This CDR3 is 13 amino acids long. Germline V CDR1 and CDR2: SNHLY, FYNNEI. Written as DNA, the CDR3 is TGTGCCAGCAGTGACCGGGATTCCTACGAGCAGTACTTC. Protein sequence: CASSDRDSYEQYF.

In its sample, this clonotype was seen a few times. The V call is TRBV20-1, the J call TRBJ2-5; D is unclear. This CDR3 has 13 amino acids. V shed 1 base and J shed 4 bases, with 10 bases lying between them. Germline CDR1 DFQATT, CDR2 SNEGSKA (reference sequence). The CDR3 reads CSARGRFGETQYF. In nucleotides, the CDR3 is TGCAGTGCTAGAGGGCGTTTCGGAGAGACCCAGTACTTC.

The chain is built from TRBV9 and TRBJ2-1; either TRBD1 or TRBD2 may supply D (5 bases each). CDR3 length: 13 amino acids. Germline-derived CDR1 and CDR2 are SGDLS and YYNGEE. Deletions cut 3 bases from V and 9 bases from J, with 13 bases between. CDR3 loop: CASSAGPSGEQFF. CDR3 nucleotides: TGTGCCAGCAGCGCGGGACCCTCGGGTGAGCAGTTCTTC.

The CDR3 nucleotides are TGTGCCAGCAGCTCAGGGGGCTGGGTCGACGAGCAGTACTTC. This sequence encodes CASSSGGWVDEQYF. This chain uses TRBV7-2 with TRBJ2-7; 8 bases match TRBD1. CDR3 length: 14 amino acids. Per the germline V gene, CDR1 is SGHTA and CDR2 is FQGNSA. The V segment lost 4 bases and the J segment 5 bases; nucleotides outside the gene matches: 7. Complete variable domain (other parts from reference TRBV7-2 and TRBJ2-7): GAGVSQSPSNKVTEKGKDVELRCDPISGHTALYWYRQSLGQGLEFLIYFQGNSAPDKSGLPSDRFSAERTGGSVSTLTIQRTQQEDSAVYLCASSSGGWVDEQYFGPGTRLTVT.

This clonotype came up a few times. The chain joins TRBV5-1 to TRBJ2-7; no clear D. This CDR3 is 15 amino acids long. The V gene's germline CDR1 is SGHRS and CDR2 YFSETQ. Trimming pared 0 bases from V and 3 bases from J, leaving 13 bases between. CDR3 residues: CASSLAPGSFYEQYF. CDR3 sequence (DNA): TGCGCCAGCAGCTTGGCCCCCGGTAGCTTCTACGAGCAGTACTTC.

This clonotype was seen a handful of times. V and J are TRBV12-3 or TRBV12-4 and TRBJ2-5; D gene unclear. Trimming left V 6 bases short and J 5 bases short, with 19 bases between. CDR3 length: 15 residues. The CDR3 loop is CASSLRHDMRETQYF. Here the CDR3 DNA reads TGTGCCAGCAGCCTACGACACGATATGAGGGAGACCCAGTACTTC.

This chain uses TRBV28 with TRBJ1-2; D unresolved. CDR3 length: 11 amino acids. V gave up 1 base and J gave up 6 bases, with 3 bases separating them. The germline CDR1 and CDR2 sequences are MDHEN and SYDVKM. The CDR3 nucleotides are TGTGCCAGCAGTTTATTTGATGGCTACACCTTC. It is translated as CASSLFDGYTF.

This clonotype was observed a handful of times. The rearrangement links TRBV5-1 to TRBJ2-1, with TRBD2 matching 7 bases. The CDR3 consists of 19 residues. The germline V gene encodes CDR1 SGHRS and CDR2 YFSETQ. V was clipped by 2 bases and J by 4 bases; unmatched bases: 18. CDR3 DNA sequence: TGCGCCAGCAGCTTCGGACTCGTTTCTAGCGGCCCCACATACAATGAGCAGTTCTTC. Its translation: CASSFGLVSSGPTYNEQFF.

In its sample, this clonotype was seen a few times. V gene TRBV28 combines with J gene TRBJ2-7; 7 positions agree with TRBD1. The V gene end was trimmed by 7 bases and the J gene end by 3 bases; junction bases not matched to a gene: 3. Germline values: CDR1 MDHEN, CDR2 SYDVKM. The CDR3 consists of 12 residues. CDR3 protein: CASNGQVYEQYF. CDR3 nucleotides: TGTGCCAGCAACGGACAGGTCTACGAGCAGTACTTC.

V gene TRBV18 combines with J gene TRBJ2-1, with no clear D. CDR1 and CDR2 (germline): KGHSH, LQKENI. CDR3 length: 13 amino acids. Trimming cost V 3 bases and J 13 bases, with 16 bases left between them. CDR3 in DNA: TGTGCCAGCTCACCTCCTTATTTGCAGGAACAGTTCTTC. Protein sequence: CASSPPYLQEQFF.

This clonotype was seen a few times. The genes are TRBV6-2 or TRBV6-3 and TRBJ2-3, with 9 bases identical to TRBD2. The junction had 3 bases not matched to a gene; V was cut back by 2 bases and J by 0 bases. Germline V CDR1 and CDR2: MNHEY, SVGEGT. The CDR3 contains 16 residues. For the CDR3, the DNA is TGTGCCAGCAGTTACGTCCTAGCGGGAAGCACAGATACGCAGTATTTT. As protein: CASSYVLAGSTDTQYF.

In its sample, this clonotype was seen a few times. The chain has TRBV5-1 and TRBJ2-5; tentatively, D is TRBD2 (6 bases). The V gene lost 5 bases and the J gene lost 1 base, with 15 bases spanning the gap. Germline V gene data show CDR1 as SGHRS and CDR2 as YFSETQ. The CDR3 has 15 residues. CDR3 protein: CASRPGLSGQETQYF. The CDR3 DNA reads as TGCGCCAGCAGGCCCGGACTAAGCGGCCAAGAGACCCAGTACTTC.

The chain has TRBV2 and TRBJ2-1; D is possibly TRBD1 or TRBD2 (5 bases each). Germline V gene sequence: CDR1 SNHLY, CDR2 FYNNEI. The length of the CDR3 is 15 residues. Trimming removed 5 bases at V and 7 bases at J, with 18 bases between. The CDR3 region is CASSRLGGVTNEQFF. DNA of the CDR3: TGTGCCAGCAGTCGGCTTGGGGGAGTCACAAATGAGCAGTTCTTC. Using reference TRBV2 and TRBJ2-1 for the parts outside the CDR3, the full variable domain is EPEVTQTPSHQVTQMGQEVILRCVPISNHLYFYWYRQILGQKVEFLVSFYNNEISEKSEIFDDQFSVERPDGSNFTLKIRSTKLEDSAMYFCASSRLGGVTNEQFFGPGTRLTVL.

The chain is built from TRBV5-1 and TRBJ2-3; a possible D gene is TRBD2 (5 bases). V was cut by 0 bases and J by 2 bases, with 10 bases left in between. Germline CDR1 and CDR2: SGHRS and YFSETQ. The CDR3 runs 15 residues. The CDR3 loop is CASSLGGINTDTQYF. In DNA form, the CDR3 reads TGCGCCAGCAGCTTGGGAGGGATTAACACAGATACGCAGTATTTT.

There are a few counts of this clonotype. V and J are TRBV18 and TRBJ1-3; D call uncertain. The CDR3 has 18 amino acids. CDR1 is KGHSH, CDR2 LQKENI, per germline. The V end was cut by 1 base, the J end by 3 bases, with 19 bases between. The CDR3 loop reads CASSPLIVRQGRGNTIYF. For the CDR3, the DNA is TGTGCCAGCTCACCACTCATTGTTAGGCAAGGACGTGGAAACACCATATATTTT.

Only a few counts were recorded for this clonotype. The V and J genes are TRBV7-8 and TRBJ1-4, with no clear D. This CDR3 is built from 15 residues. V was cut by 1 base and J by 0 bases, with 6 bases left in between. The germline V gene encodes CDR1 SGHVS and CDR2 FQNEAQ. The CDR3 region has the DNA TGTGCCAGCAGCTTAGAGATAACAACTAATGAAAAACTGTTTTTT. It is translated as CASSLEITTNEKLFF. Using reference TRBV7-8 and TRBJ1-4 for the parts outside the CDR3, the full variable domain is GAGVSQSPRYKVAKRGQDVALRCDPISGHVSLFWYQQALGQGPEFLTYFQNEAQLDKSGLPSDRFFAERPEGSVSTLKIQRTQQEDSAVYLCASSLEITTNEKLFFGSGTQLSVL.

V and J are TRBV14 and TRBJ2-1; D not resolved. The CDR3 length is 10 residues. Germline assignment: CDR1 SGHDN and CDR2 FVKESK. Trimming stripped 5 bases from V and 13 bases from J, with 9 bases between. CDR3 region: CASSGPQQFF. As DNA, the CDR3 is TGTGCCAGCAGCGGGCCTCAACAGTTCTTC.

This sequence joins TRBV20-1 and TRBJ2-7; possibly TRBD1 for D (5 bases). The ends were cut back, 6 bases at V and 7 bases at J, with 16 bases in the middle. CDR3 length: 12 amino acids. The germline V gene has CDR1 DFQATT and CDR2 SNEGSKA (reference sequence). As DNA, the CDR3 is TGCAGTGCCAAGGTGGGGCCTCGAGAGCAGTACTTC. It is translated as CSAKVGPREQYF.

J is TRBJ2-5 and V is TRBV7-2, with D perhaps TRBD2 (5 bases). Trimming stripped 0 bases from V and 8 bases from J, with 10 bases between. This CDR3 has 13 amino acids. Germline lookup yields CDR1 SGHTA and CDR2 FQGNSA. CDR3 nucleotides: TGTGCCAGCAGCTTAGCGGGAGCACTTACCCAGTACTTC. Protein: CASSLAGALTQYF.